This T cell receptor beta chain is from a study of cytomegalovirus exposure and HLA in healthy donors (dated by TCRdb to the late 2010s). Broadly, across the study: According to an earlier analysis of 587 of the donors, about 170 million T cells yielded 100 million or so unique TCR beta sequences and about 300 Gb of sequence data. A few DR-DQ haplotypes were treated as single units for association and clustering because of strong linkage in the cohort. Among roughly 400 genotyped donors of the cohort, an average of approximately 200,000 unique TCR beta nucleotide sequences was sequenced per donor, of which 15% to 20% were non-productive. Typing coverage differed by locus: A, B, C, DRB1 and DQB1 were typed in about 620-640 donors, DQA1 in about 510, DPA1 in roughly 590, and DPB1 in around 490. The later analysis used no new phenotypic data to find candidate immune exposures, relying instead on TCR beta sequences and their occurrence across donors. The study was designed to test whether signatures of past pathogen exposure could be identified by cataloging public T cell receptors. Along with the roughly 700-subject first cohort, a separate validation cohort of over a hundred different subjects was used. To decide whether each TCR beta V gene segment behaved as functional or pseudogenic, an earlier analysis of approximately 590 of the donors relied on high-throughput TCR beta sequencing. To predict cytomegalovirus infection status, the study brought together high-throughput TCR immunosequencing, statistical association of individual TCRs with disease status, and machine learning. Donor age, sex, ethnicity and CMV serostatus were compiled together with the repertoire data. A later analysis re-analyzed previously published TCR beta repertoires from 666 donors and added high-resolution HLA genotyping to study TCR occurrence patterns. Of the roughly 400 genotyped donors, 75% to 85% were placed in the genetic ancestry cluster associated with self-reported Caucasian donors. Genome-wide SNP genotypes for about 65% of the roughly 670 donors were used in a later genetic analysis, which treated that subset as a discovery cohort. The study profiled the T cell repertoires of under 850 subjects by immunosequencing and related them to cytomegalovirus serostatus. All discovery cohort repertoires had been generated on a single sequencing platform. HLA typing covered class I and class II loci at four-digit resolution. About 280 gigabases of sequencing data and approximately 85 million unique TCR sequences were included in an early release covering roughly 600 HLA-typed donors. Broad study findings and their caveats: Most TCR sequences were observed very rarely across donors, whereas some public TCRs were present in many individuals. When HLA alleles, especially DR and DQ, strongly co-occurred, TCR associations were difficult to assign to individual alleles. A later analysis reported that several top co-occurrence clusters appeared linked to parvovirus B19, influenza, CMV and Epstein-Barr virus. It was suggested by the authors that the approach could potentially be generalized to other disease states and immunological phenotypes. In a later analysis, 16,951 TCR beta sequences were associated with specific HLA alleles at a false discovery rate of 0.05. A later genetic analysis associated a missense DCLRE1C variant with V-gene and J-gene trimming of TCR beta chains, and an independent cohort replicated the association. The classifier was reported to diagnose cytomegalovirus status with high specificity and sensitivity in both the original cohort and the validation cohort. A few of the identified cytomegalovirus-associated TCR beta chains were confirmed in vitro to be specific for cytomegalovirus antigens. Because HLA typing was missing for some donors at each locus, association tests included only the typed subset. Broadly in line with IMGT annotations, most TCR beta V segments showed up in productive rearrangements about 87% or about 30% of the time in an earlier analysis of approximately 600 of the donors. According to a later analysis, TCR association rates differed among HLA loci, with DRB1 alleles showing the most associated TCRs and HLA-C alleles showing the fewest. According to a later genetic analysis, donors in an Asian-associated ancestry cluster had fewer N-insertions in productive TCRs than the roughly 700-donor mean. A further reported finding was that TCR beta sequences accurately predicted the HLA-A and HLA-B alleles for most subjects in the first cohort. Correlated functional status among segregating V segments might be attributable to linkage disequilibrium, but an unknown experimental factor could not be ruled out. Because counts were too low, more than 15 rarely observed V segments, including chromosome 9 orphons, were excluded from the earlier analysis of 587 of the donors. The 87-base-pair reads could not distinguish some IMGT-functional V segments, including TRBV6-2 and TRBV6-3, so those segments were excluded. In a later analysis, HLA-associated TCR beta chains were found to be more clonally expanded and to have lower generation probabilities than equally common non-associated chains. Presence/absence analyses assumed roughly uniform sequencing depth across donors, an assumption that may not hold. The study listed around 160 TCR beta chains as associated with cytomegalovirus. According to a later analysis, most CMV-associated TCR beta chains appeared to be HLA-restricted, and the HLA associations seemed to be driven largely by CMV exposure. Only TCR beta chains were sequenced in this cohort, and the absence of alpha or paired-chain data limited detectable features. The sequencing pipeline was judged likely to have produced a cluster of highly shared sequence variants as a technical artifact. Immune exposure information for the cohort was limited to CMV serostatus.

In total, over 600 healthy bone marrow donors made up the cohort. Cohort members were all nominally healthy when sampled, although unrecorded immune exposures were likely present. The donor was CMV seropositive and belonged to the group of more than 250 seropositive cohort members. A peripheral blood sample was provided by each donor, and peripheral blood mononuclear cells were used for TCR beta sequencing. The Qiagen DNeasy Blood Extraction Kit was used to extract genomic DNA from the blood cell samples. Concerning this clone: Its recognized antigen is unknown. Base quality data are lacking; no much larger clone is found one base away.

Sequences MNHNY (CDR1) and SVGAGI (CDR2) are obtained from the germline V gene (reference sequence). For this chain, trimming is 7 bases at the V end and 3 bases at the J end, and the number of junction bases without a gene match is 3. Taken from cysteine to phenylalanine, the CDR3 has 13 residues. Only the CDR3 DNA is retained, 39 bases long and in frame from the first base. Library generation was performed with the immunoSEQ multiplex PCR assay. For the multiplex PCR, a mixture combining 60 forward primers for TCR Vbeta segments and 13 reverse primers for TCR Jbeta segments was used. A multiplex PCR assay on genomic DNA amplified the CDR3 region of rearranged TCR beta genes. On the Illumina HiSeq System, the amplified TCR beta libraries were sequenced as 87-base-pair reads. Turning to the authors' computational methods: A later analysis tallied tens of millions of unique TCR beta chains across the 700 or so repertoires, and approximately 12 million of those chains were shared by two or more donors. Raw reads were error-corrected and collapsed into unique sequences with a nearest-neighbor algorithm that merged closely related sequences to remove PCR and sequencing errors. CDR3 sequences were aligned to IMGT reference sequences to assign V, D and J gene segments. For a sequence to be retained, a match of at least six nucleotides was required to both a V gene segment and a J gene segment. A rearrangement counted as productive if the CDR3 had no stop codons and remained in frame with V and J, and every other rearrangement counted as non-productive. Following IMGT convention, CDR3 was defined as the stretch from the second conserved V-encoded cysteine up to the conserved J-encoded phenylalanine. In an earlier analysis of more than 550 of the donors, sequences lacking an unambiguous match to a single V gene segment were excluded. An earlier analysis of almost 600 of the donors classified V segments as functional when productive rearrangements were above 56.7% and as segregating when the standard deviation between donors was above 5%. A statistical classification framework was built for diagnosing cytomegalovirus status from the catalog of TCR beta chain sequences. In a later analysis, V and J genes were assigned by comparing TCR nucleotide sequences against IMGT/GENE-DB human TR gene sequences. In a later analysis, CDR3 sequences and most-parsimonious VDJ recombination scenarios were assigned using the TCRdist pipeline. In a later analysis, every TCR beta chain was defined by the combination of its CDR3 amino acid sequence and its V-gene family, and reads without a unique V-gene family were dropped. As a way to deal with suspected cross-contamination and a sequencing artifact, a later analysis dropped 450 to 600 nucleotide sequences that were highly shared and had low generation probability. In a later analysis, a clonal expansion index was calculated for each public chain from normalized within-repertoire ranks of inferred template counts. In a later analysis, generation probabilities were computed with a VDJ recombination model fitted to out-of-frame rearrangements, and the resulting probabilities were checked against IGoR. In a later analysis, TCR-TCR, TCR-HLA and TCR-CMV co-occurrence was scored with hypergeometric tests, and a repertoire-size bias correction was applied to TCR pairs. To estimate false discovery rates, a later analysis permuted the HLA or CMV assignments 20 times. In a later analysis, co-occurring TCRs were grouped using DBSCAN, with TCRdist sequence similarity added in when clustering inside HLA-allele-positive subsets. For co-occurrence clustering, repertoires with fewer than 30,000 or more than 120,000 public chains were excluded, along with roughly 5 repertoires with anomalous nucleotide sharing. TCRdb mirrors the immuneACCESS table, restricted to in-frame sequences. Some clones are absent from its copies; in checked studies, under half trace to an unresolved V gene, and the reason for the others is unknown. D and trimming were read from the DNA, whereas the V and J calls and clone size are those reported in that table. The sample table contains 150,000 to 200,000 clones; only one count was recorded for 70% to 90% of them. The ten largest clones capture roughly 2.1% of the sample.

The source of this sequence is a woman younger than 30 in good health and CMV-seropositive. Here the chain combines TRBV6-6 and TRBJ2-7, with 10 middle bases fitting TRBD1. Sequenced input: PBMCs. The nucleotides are TGTGCCAGCACGGACAGGGGGTTCTACGAGCAGTACTTC. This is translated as CASTDRGFYEQYF.